This entry lists 24 T cell receptor beta chains sequenced from one sample in a study of T-cell reconstitution after alpha-beta-depleted transplantation in children. Unique molecular identifiers featured in how the TCRbeta library was prepared. Via MiXCR, TCRdb re-called the PCR reads, giving one row per CDR3 protein. Of just over 950,000 distinct CDR3 sequences in the sample, around 30% were seen once. Here the sequenced sample was PBMCs, mostly from graft donor cells, taken 360 days after TCRalphabeta/CD19-depleted stem cell transplant. All receptors come from a boy in the first two years of life who had a stem cell transplant for SCID, so the T cells may come from the graft donor.

The chain is built from TRBV12-3 or TRBV12-4 and TRBJ1-1, with D hard to call. The ends were cut back, 7 bases at V and 3 bases at J, with 15 bases in the middle. CDR3 length: 14 residues. This CDR3 reads CASTLGQRDTEAFF. CDR3 sequence (DNA): TGTGCCAGCACCCTAGGTCAAAGGGACACTGAAGCTTTCTTT.

CDR3 sequence: CASSRPMEYYRGRAYEQYF. The CDR3 DNA reads as TGTGCCAGCAGCCGTCCGATGGAATACTACAGGGGGCGCGCCTACGAGCAGTACTTC. The chain uses TRBV7-8 and TRBJ2-7, with 9 bases matching TRBD1. This CDR3 is 19 amino acids long. CDR1 SGHVS and CDR2 FQNEAQ come from the germline V gene. After removal of 5 bases from V and 2 bases from J, the junction contained 19 bases not matched to a gene.

This clonotype occurred a few times. The V gene is TRBV4-2, the J gene TRBJ1-2, with D unclear. The V gene lost 3 bases and the J gene lost 4 bases, with 12 bases spanning the gap. Germline CDR1 is LGHNA and CDR2 is YNFKEQ. The length of the CDR3 is 14 residues. This chain's CDR3 is CASSQVGKGYGYTF. CDR3 in DNA: TGTGCCAGCAGCCAGGTGGGAAAGGGCTATGGCTACACCTTC.

This clonotype was seen only a few times. This chain links TRBV20-1 with TRBJ1-5, with D possibly being TRBD1 (5 bases). The V gene lost 4 bases and the J gene lost 2 bases, with 15 bases spanning the gap. Per germline, CDR1 DFQATT and CDR2 SNEGSKA (reference sequence). The CDR3 runs to 15 residues. The CDR3 reads CSAMSTARGNQPQHF. As DNA, the CDR3 is TGCAGTGCTATGTCCACGGCCAGGGGCAATCAGCCCCAGCATTTT.

This clonotype has only a few counts. The chain combines TRBV5-1 with TRBJ1-1; TRBD1 might be the D (6 bases). Looked up from germline, CDR1 is SGHRS and CDR2 is YFSETQ. This CDR3 is built from 17 residues. Trimming shortened V by 4 bases and J by 0 bases, and 19 bases separated the two germline ends. CDR3 sequence reads: CASSLGQRGVMNTEAFF. The CDR3 DNA sequence: TGCGCCAGCAGCCTTGGACAGAGGGGGGTTATGAACACTGAAGCTTTCTTT.

This clonotype was seen only a few times. The chain carries TRBV10-3 and TRBJ2-5, with 8 nucleotides matching TRBD1. Germline V gives CDR1 ENHRY, CDR2 SYGVKD. This CDR3 has 14 amino acids. V lost 4 bases, J lost 0 bases, and 1 base stayed unmatched. In DNA, the CDR3 is TGTGCCATCAGTGTGACAGGGGACCAAGAGACCCAGTACTTC. Protein sequence: CAISVTGDQETQYF.

V usage is TRBV12-3 or TRBV12-4 and J usage is TRBJ2-5; 10 bases match TRBD2. The CDR3 runs 17 residues. V lost 6 bases to trimming and J lost 5 bases; unmatched junction nucleotides: 15. CDR3 bases: TGTGCCAGCAGCTACTCCTATAGCGGGGGGAGATGGGAGACCCAGTACTTC. Protein: CASSYSYSGGRWETQYF.

The rearrangement uses TRBV24-1 and TRBJ2-3; tentative D call: TRBD1 (5 bases). Germline values: CDR1 KGHDR, CDR2 SFDVKD. Between the trimmed V and J ends, which lost 2 bases and 4 bases, there was a span of 12 bases. This CDR3 contains 15 residues. CDR3 region: CATSDSSPGPDTQYF. CDR3 nucleotides: TGTGCCACCAGTGATTCATCCCCAGGGCCAGATACGCAGTATTTT.

J is TRBJ1-1 and V is TRBV7-9; D is ambiguous. V shed 3 bases and J shed 8 bases, with 13 bases lying between them. This CDR3 region has 13 residues. CDR1 and CDR2 (germline): SEHNR, FQNEAQ (reference sequence). The CDR3 spells CASSLLTGEEAFF. As DNA, the CDR3 is TGTGCCAGCAGCTTGTTGACCGGGGAGGAAGCTTTCTTT.

The chain recombines TRBV7-9 with TRBJ2-3, with D unclear. The CDR3 spans 14 residues. From germline, CDR1 is SEHNR and CDR2 FQNEAQ (reference sequence). V was trimmed by 2 bases and J by 2 bases, leaving 8 bases between them. The CDR3 DNA reads as TGTGCCAGCAGCTTAATGGTTGACACAGATACGCAGTATTTT. Translated, it gives CASSLMVDTDTQYF.

This clonotype appeared a few times. The rearrangement uses TRBV6-1 and TRBJ2-3, with no clear D. The CDR3 extends over 14 amino acids. The germline gives CDR1 MNHNS, CDR2 SASEGT. V gave up 6 bases and J gave up 0 bases, with 10 bases separating them. The chain's CDR3 is CASRKRSSTDTQYF. As DNA, the CDR3 is TGTGCCAGCAGGAAAAGGAGCAGCACAGATACGCAGTATTTT.

This chain links TRBV6-5 with TRBJ1-1; TRBD1 aligns across 7 bases. The CDR3 loop spans 13 amino acids. Germline V CDR1 and CDR2: MNHEY, SVGAGI. J was trimmed by 4 bases and V by 4 bases; bases with no gene match: 3. The DNA for the CDR3 is TGTGCCAGCAGTTTGGGACAGCGCACTGAAGCTTTCTTT. Protein: CASSLGQRTEAFF.

The J gene is TRBJ1-6, the V gene TRBV28; TRBD1 aligns across 10 bases. The CDR3 length is 14 residues. Per the germline V gene, CDR1 is MDHEN and CDR2 is SYDVKM. Trimming at V came to 5 bases and at J to 9 bases, leaving 4 bases not matched to a gene. The CDR3 here is CASSMTGGGSPLHF. In DNA, the CDR3 is TGTGCCAGCAGTATGACAGGGGGCGGTTCACCCCTCCACTTT.

This clonotype was picked up one time. The genes are TRBV20-1 and TRBJ2-3, with D possibly being TRBD2 (5 bases). V was cut by 3 bases and J by 1 base, with 14 bases left in between. Germline V gives CDR1 DFQATT, CDR2 SNEGSKA (reference sequence). The CDR3 has 15 residues. CDR3 bases: TGCAGTGCTAGCGGACGGACTGGGGGCACAGATACGCAGTATTTT. This encodes CSASGRTGGTDTQYF.

This clonotype has at least ten counts. The J gene is TRBJ2-4, the V gene TRBV29-1; 9 bases map to TRBD2. The CDR3 extends over 16 amino acids. Germline V lookup: CDR1 SQVTM, CDR2 ANQGSEA. V gave up 4 bases and J gave up 0 bases; unmatched junction bases: 7. The CDR3 loop reads CSVVDSGGVAKNIQYF. For the CDR3, the DNA is TGCAGCGTTGTGGATAGCGGGGGAGTAGCCAAAAACATTCAGTACTTC.

This clonotype was seen a handful of times. V is TRBV20-1 and J is TRBJ1-2, with a tentative D call TRBD1 (5 bases). The CDR3 runs 12 residues. The germline V gene has CDR1 DFQATT and CDR2 SNEGSKA (reference sequence). CDR3 nucleotides: TGCAGCGAGACGTCAGGGAGGAGGGGCTACACCTTC. It translates to CSETSGRRGYTF.

This chain joins TRBV11-2 and TRBJ2-1; TRBD1 is a possible D gene (6 bases). The V gene lost 4 bases and the J gene lost 5 bases, with 15 bases spanning the gap. Germline CDR1 reads SGHAT; CDR2 reads FQNNGV. The CDR3 sequence is 15 residues long. Written as DNA, the CDR3 is TGTGCCAGCAGCTCGCTCCGGGACAAACACAATGAGCAGTTCTTC. Translating it yields CASSSLRDKHNEQFF. The whole variable domain, filled in from reference TRBV11-2 and TRBJ2-1, reads EAGVAQSPRYKIIEKRQSVAFWCNPISGHATLYWYQQILGQGPKLLIQFQNNGVVDDSQLPKDRFSAERLKGVDSTLKIQPAKLEDSAVYLCASSSLRDKHNEQFFGPGTRLTVL.

The V call is TRBV20-1, the J call TRBJ2-1; D gene unclear. The CDR3 loop spans 13 amino acids. Trimming left V 1 base short and J 4 bases short, with 8 bases between. Germline CDR1 is DFQATT and CDR2 is SNEGSKA (reference sequence). The DNA of the CDR3 is TGCAGTGCTAGAGGGAGAAAGTACAATGAGCAGTTCTTC. Translated, it gives CSARGRKYNEQFF.

V gene TRBV7-2 combines with J gene TRBJ2-4, with D perhaps TRBD1 (6 bases). The CDR3 sequence is 15 residues long. Germline loops: CDR1 SGHTA, CDR2 FQGNSA. V lost 5 bases and J lost 7, with 18 bases in between. CDR3 region: CASSVAHRAANIQYF. The CDR3 nucleotides read TGTGCCAGCAGCGTGGCACACAGGGCGGCGAACATTCAGTACTTC.

In its sample, this clonotype was seen a few times. V usage is TRBV7-2 and J usage is TRBJ2-1, with 10 positions matching TRBD2. This CDR3 is 17 amino acids long. V lost 5 bases and J lost 9; bases outside the gene matches: 16. Germline V gene lookup returns CDR1 SGHTA and CDR2 FQGNSA. CDR3 protein: CASSLRWSGGAKVEQFF. The DNA for the CDR3 is TGTGCCAGCAGCCTACGGTGGAGCGGGGGGGCCAAGGTTGAGCAGTTCTTC.

This clonotype has a handful of counts. The chain recombines TRBV24-1 with TRBJ2-1; 7 nucleotides align to TRBD2. CDR1 and CDR2 from the germline V gene are KGHDR and SFDVKD. V gave up 1 base and J gave up 3 bases; unmatched junction bases: 5. This CDR3 comprises 16 residues. CDR3 nucleotides: TGTGCCACCAGTGATTTTAGCGGGCCGCTCTACAATGAGCAGTTCTTC. It specifies CATSDFSGPLYNEQFF.

There are a few counts of this clonotype. V gene TRBV4-2 combines with J gene TRBJ2-2, with 11 bases lining up with TRBD2. J gave up 3 bases and V 3 bases, and 3 bases lay outside the gene matches. The CDR3 is 16 residues long. Germline V gene sequence: CDR1 LGHNA, CDR2 YNFKEQ. The CDR3 DNA reads TGTGCCAGCAGCCAGGTGACTAGCGGGGACACCGGGGAGCTGTTTTTT. Translating it yields CASSQVTSGDTGELFF.

In this sample, this clonotype turned up a few times. The genes are TRBV14 and TRBJ2-2; D unclear. Germline CDR1 reads SGHDN; CDR2 reads FVKESK. V lost 1 base to trimming and J lost 1 base, with 10 bases between them. The CDR3 has 16 amino acids. In DNA form, the CDR3 reads TGTGCCAGCAGCCAAGCCAGCCCCATGAACACCGGGGAGCTGTTTTTT. Its translation: CASSQASPMNTGELFF.

Many counts were recorded for this clonotype. The chain carries TRBV12-3 or TRBV12-4 and TRBJ2-1, with D possibly matching TRBD2 (6 bases). V was pared by 7 bases and J by 2 bases, with 18 bases between. The CDR3 contains 16 residues. CDR3 sequence: CASTRPGLQTYNEQFF. The CDR3 DNA reads TGTGCCAGCACCCGCCCGGGACTCCAAACCTACAATGAGCAGTTCTTC.